The sequence of this T cell receptor beta chain was determined in a study of T and B cells in COVID-19 patients. Each TRB amplification used about 250-550 ng of genomic DNA from blood. Multiplex PCR with BIOMED2 TRB-A/B primer pools amplified TRB rearrangements. Via MiXCR, TCRdb re-called the multiplex PCR reads, giving one row per CDR3 protein. In the table there are more than 5,000 distinct CDR3 sequences, roughly 32% of which are singletons. This CDR3 spans 16 amino acids. V dropped 8 bases and J dropped 2 bases, with 23 bases sitting between them. The gene calls are TRBV5-3 and TRBJ2-7, with a weak D call TRBD1 (6 bases). TRBV5-3 is reported as an ORF; its role is uncertain. The origin of this receptor is a human donor with active COVID-19. Sequenced material: blood. In DNA, the CDR3 is TGTGCCAGCAGCCAAGAATCGGACAGTTCAACCTACGAGCAGTACTTC. The encoded protein is CASSQESDSSTYEQYF.